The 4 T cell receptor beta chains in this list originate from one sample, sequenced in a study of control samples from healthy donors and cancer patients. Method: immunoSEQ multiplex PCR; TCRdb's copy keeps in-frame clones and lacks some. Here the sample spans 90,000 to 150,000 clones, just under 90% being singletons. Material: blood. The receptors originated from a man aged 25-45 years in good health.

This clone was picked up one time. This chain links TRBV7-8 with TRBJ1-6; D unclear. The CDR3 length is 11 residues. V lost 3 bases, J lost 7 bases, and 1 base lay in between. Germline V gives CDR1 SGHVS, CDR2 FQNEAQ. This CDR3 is CASSFNSPLHF. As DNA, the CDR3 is TGTGCCAGCAGCTTCAATTCACCCCTCCACTTT.

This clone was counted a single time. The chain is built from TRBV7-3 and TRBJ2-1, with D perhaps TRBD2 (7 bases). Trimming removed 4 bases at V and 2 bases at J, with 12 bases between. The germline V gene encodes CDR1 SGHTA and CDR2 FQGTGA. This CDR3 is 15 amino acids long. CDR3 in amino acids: CASSSQGGAYNEQFF. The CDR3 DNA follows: TGTGCCAGCAGCTCCCAAGGGGGGGCCTACAATGAGCAGTTCTTC.

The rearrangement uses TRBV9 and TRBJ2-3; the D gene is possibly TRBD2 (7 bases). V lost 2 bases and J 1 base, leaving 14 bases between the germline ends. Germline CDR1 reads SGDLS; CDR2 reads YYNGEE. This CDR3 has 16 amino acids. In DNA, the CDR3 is TGTGCCAGCAGCGTTCGGGGGGCCCGGGGCACAGATACGCAGTATTTT. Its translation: CASSVRGARGTDTQYF.

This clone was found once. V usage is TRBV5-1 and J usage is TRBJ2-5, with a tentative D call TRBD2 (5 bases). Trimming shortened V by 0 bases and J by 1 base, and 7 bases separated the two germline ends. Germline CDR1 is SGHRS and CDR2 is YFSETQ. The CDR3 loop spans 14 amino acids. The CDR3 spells CASSLGGIQETQYF. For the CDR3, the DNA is TGCGCCAGCAGCTTGGGAGGGATCCAAGAGACCCAGTACTTC.